The present T cell receptor beta chain was sequenced within a study of CD8+ T cells in alopecia areata. General study points: Normal scalp showed lower clonality than lesional scalp, especially alopecia totalis/universalis.

Following RNA extraction, reverse transcription yielded cDNA that acted as the sequencing template. The method was immunoSEQ multiplex PCR; TCRdb's version includes in-frame clones alone and lacks a portion of them. Among about 15,000 clones listed, less than 70% were seen once. This clone was detected once. Its antigen is currently unknown. Patients with alopecia areata provided lesional scalp punch biopsies as well as peripheral blood. This CDR3 is 13 amino acids long. V gave up 0 bases and J gave up 8 bases, with 7 bases separating them. Per the germline V gene, CDR1 is SGHDN and CDR2 is FVKESK. The clonotype comes from a human donor with alopecia areata. This chain uses TRBV14 with TRBJ1-4; D is unresolved. The sample consisted of skin. In DNA form, the CDR3 reads TGTGCCAGCAGCCAAGAGGCACAAGAAAAACTGTTTTTT. This translates into CASSQEAQEKLFF. Full variable domain (missing parts from reference TRBV14 and TRBJ1-4): EAGVTQFPSHSVIEKGQTVTLRCDPISGHDNLYWYRRVMGKEIKFLLHFVKESKQDESGMPNNRFLAERTGGTYSTLKVQPAELEDSGVYFCASSQEAQEKLFFGSGTQLSVL.